This T cell receptor beta chain was identified in a study of blood T cells in healthy people across ages (dated by TCRdb to between 2014 and 2017). With respect to the entire study: In model experiments, roughly one uniquely barcoded TCR beta cDNA molecule per two T cells was captured by template switching. The study measured age-related changes in TCR beta repertoire diversity using deep sequencing normalized with unique cDNA molecular identifiers. Four age groups were formed from the donors: young (average about 17 years), middle-aged (less than 40), aged (roughly 56) and long-lived (around 80). To avoid experimental bias, donors of different ages were randomly spread across the sequencing lanes. Using the same blood draw, the study looked at two additional independent replicas of 1 million unique cDNA reads for two donors, one aged 18 to 30 and the other aged 80 or older.

Based on the germline V gene, the CDR1 and CDR2 sequences are SGHAT and FQNNGV. Relative to germline, V is missing 4 bases and J is missing 5 bases, with 14 bases of the junction outside any gene match. The CDR3 runs 18 amino acids, cysteine and phenylalanine included. The retained sequence is limited to the CDR3, 54 bases, with the frame set at the first base. This clonotype was seen repeatedly, ten times or more. This receptor's antigen is unknown. Base qualities were left out, and no much larger clone turns up one base away. Library construction relied on 5' RACE. The run used an Illumina HiSeq 2500. A second PCR of about 7 to 12 cycles was run with a J-beta primer mix and a sample-barcoded 5' primer. Each TCR beta cDNA molecule received a unique molecular identifier from a template-switch 5' adaptor carrying 12 random nucleotides. Each sample yielded at least 2.5 million CDR3-containing paired-end reads. All of the RNA was converted into first-strand cDNA using the Mint cDNA synthesis kit, with a TRBC-specific oligonucleotide serving as the primer. Following uracil-DNA glycosylase treatment, all cDNA underwent a first 18-cycle PCR with the universal primers M1SS and BC2_uni_R. Turning to the authors' computational methods: Each sample was normalized by randomly selecting 1 million high-quality reads, each carrying a distinct molecular identifier. Instead of being binned into consensus sequences, reads with shared molecular identifiers were discarded. MiTCR, run with a Q25 quality threshold and the strictest error-elimination algorithm, handled CDR3 identification, clonotype clustering and error correction. A nonparametric unseen species model with Euler transformation was used to estimate lower-bound total TCR beta diversity. In TCRdb, the public reads were trimmed at Q25 with fastp and aligned with MiXCR, with productive beta chains retained. Records with the same CDR3 protein are collapsed into one entry carrying the most frequent genes and DNA. The V and J calls come from TCRdb's annotation, not from the publication. The sample includes hundreds of thousands of distinct CDR3 sequences, with around 26% observed a single time. The leading ten clones occupy about 18% of the sample.

Broader findings and caveats from the paper: Conclusive comparison of naive and antigen-experienced compartments was prevented by the profiling of bulk unsorted PBMCs. Compared with the aged group, more naive CD4+ T cells, fewer expanded clones and increased TCR diversity were shown by the long-lived group, suggesting age selection. Total diversity estimates from one million sequenced T cells were considered lower bounds and underestimates. As age increased, observed TCR beta diversity per million T cells dropped in a roughly linear way, and a significant reduction was already evident by age 40. The CMV infection status of donors was not known, potentially confounding age-related changes in expanded clonotypes. A strong correlation was found between observed TCR beta diversity and the percentage of naive T cells measured by flow cytometry.

The roughly 39 donors, aged 6 to 90 years, were systemically healthy Caucasian individuals from Russia. Each donor gave around 9.8 milliliters of peripheral blood, collected into EDTA-treated Vacutainer tubes. Ficoll-Paque density-gradient centrifugation was used to isolate PBMCs, with at least 7 million obtained per sample. Trizol reagent was used to extract total RNA from the PBMCs, yielding at least 5 micrograms per sample. For every donor, an aliquot of PBMCs went through flow cytometry to measure the percentages of naive CD45RAhigh/CD27high T cells. The TCR sequence derives from a woman older than 75 in good health. The chain is assembled from TRBV11-2 and TRBJ2-5; TRBD2 aligns with 12 central bases. Material: blood. The CDR3: CASSSLTGLAGWLETQYF. Read as DNA, the sequence is TGTGCCAGCAGCTCCTTAACCGGACTAGCGGGGTGGTTGGAGACCCAGTACTTC.